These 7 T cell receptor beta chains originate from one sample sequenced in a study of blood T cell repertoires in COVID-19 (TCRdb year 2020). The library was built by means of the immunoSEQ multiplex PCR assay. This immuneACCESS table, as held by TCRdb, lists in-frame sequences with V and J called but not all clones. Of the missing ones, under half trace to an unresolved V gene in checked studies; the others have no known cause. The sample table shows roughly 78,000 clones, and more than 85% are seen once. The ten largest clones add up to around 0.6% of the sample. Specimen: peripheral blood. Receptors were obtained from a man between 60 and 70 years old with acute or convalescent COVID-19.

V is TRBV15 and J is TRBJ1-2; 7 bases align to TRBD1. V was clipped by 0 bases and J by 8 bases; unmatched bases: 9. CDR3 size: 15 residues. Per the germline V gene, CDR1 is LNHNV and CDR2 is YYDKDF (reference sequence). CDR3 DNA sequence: TGTGCCACCAGCAGAGATAAAGACAGGGTGAGGGGCTACACCTTC. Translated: CATSRDKDRVRGYTF.

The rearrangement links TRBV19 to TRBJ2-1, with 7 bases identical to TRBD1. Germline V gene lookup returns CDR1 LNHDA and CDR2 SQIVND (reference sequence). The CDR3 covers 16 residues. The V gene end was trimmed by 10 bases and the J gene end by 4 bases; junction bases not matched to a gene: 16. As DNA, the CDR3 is TGTGCCAAACCCCTAGGAAGGGGGCGGGTGTACAATGAGCAGTTCTTC. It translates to CAKPLGRGRVYNEQFF.

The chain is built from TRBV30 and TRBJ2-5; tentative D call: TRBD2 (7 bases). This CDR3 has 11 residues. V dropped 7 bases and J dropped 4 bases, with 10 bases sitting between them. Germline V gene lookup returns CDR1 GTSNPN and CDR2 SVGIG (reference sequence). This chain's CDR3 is CASGGRETQYF. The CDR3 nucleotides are TGTGCCTCCGGGGGGCGAGAGACCCAGTACTTC.

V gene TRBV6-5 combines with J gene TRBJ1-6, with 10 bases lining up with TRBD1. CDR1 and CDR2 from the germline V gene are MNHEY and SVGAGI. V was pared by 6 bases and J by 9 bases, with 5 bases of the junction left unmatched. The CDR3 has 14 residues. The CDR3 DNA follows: TGTGCCAGCAGAAACGACAGGGGGCCTTCACCCCTCCACTTT. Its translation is CASRNDRGPSPLHF.

CDR3 residues: CASSLGSTGGSGNTIYF. For the CDR3, the DNA is TGCGCCAGCAGCTTGGGATCGACAGGGGGCTCTGGAAACACCATATATTTT. The chain carries TRBV5-1 and TRBJ1-3, with 9 bases identical to TRBD1. The CDR3 loop spans 17 amino acids. Trimming took 0 bases from V and 0 from J; bases not matched to a gene: 4. Looked up from germline, CDR1 is SGHRS and CDR2 is YFSETQ.

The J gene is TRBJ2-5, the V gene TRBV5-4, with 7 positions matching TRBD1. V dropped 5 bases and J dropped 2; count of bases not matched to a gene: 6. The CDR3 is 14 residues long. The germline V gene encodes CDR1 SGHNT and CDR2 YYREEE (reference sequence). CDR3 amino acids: CASRAGGFQETQYF. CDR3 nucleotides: TGTGCCAGCAGGGCAGGGGGTTTTCAAGAGACCCAGTACTTC.

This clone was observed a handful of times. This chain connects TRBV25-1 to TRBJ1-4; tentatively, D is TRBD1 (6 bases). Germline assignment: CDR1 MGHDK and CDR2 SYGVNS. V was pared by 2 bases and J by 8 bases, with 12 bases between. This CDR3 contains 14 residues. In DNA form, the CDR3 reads TGTGCCAGCAGTGAACAGGGGTTTAACGAAAAACTGTTTTTT. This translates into CASSEQGFNEKLFF. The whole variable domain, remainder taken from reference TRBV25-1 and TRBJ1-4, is EADIYQTPRYLVIGTGKKITLECSQTMGHDKMYWYQQDPGMELHLIHYSYGVNSTEKGDLSSESTVSRIRTEHFPLTLESARPSHTSQYLCASSEQGFNEKLFFGSGTQLSVL.